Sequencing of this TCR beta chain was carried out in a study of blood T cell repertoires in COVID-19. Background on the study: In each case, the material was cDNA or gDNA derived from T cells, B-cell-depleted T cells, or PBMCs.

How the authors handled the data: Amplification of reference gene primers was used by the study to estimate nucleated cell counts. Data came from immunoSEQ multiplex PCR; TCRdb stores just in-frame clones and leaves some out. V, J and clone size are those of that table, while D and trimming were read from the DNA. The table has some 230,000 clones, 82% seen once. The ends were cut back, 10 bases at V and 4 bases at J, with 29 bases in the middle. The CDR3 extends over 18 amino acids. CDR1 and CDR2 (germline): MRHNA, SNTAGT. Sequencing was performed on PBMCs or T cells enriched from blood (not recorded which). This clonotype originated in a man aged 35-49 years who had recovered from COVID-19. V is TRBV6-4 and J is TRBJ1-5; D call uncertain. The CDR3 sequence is CAIVGPARSWFGNQPQHF. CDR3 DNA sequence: TGTGCCATCGTGGGCCCAGCCCGATCTTGGTTTGGGAATCAGCCCCAGCATTTT.